This T cell receptor (beta chain) appears in the sequencing data of a study of T cell responses to AZD1222 COVID-19 vaccine. CDR3 length: 12 amino acids. V was cut by 3 bases and J by 12 bases, with 14 bases left in between. A word on this clone: Its antigen is undetermined.

The protocol was immunoSEQ multiplex PCR, while the TCRdb copy is restricted to in-frame clones and leaves out a portion. This table holds over 110,000 clones, roughly 90% found once. Notes on the study in general: Rises in breadth and depth of Spike-specific TCRs came after two AZD1222 doses.

The material was peripheral blood, obtained 28 days after the second AZD1222 dose. The source is an adult who received the AZD1222 COVID-19 vaccine. The chain is built from TRBV12-3 or TRBV12-4 and TRBJ1-1; TRBD1 might be the D (6 bases). The CDR3 bases are TGTGCCAGCAGTTTCCAGGGGATCGAATCTTTCTTT. It translates to CASSFQGIESFF.